Below, 2 T cell receptor beta chains from the same sample are listed, as sequenced in a study of T cells in tuberculosis. Clones were sequenced by immunoSEQ multiplex PCR, and TCRdb holds only the in-frame ones, with some missing. Among 47,000 or so clones listed, roughly 95% were seen once. Noted time point: new active TB diagnosis, blood taken before or within 7 days of starting treatment. The sequencing used PBMCs, collected at tuberculosis diagnosis. Source of these receptors: an adult with tuberculosis.

The V gene is TRBV28, the J gene TRBJ1-2; 8 nucleotides align to TRBD1. This CDR3 comprises 14 residues. Trimming at V came to 6 bases and at J to 13 bases, leaving 16 bases not matched to a gene. In germline, CDR1 is MDHEN, CDR2 SYDVKM. The CDR3 nucleotides are TGTGCCAGCAGCACGATCGGACAGGGCCCCGATTGCACCTTC. Encoded protein: CASSTIGQGPDCTF.

The chain joins TRBV2 to TRBJ2-3; 7 bases match TRBD1. Trimming at V came to 4 bases and at J to 2 bases, leaving 6 bases not matched to a gene. The CDR3 contains 15 residues. Germline CDR1 is SNHLY and CDR2 is FYNNEI. CDR3 sequence reads: CASSGLGTATDTQYF. CDR3 DNA: TGTGCCAGCAGTGGACTCGGGACAGCCACAGATACGCAGTATTTT.